This T cell receptor (beta chain) was documented in a study of T cells in Graves' hyperthyroidism and ophthalmopathy. This clonotype was found many times. The CDR3 extends over 12 amino acids. Germline CDR1 reads MDHEN; CDR2 reads SYDVKM. Trimming took off 6 bases at V and 5 bases at J, with 10 bases between the two ends. There were TCR beta CDR3 regions amplified from RNA transcripts. The study used the HTBI primer set for a first-round RT-PCR of the TCR CDR3. TCRdb re-called the multiplex PCR reads through MiXCR, storing one row per CDR3 protein. Of about 300,000 distinct CDR3 sequences in the sample, around a sixth were seen once.

The sample consisted of blood. The origin of this receptor is a man younger than 40 with Graves' hyperthyroidism. The J gene is TRBJ1-2, the V gene TRBV28; D gene uncertain. This CDR3 is CASSRPPYGYTF. For the CDR3, the DNA is TGTGCCAGCAGCCGCCCCCCTTATGGCTACACCTTC.